What follows are 17 T cell receptor beta chains derived from one specimen sequenced in a study of blood T cell repertoires in COVID-19. The repertoire was sequenced with immunoSEQ multiplex PCR; TCRdb's copy has only in-frame clones and lacks some. The table has about 240,000 clones, about 88% seen once. Material for sequencing was peripheral blood. These receptor sequences come from an older woman with active or convalescent COVID-19.

The CDR3 nucleotides are TGTGCCAGCAGTAGTTCGGTGGGGCAGATTAAAAATAGCAATCAGCCCCAGCATTTT. The encoded protein is CASSSSVGQIKNSNQPQHF. V gene TRBV27 combines with J gene TRBJ1-5; D is possibly TRBD1 (5 bases). The CDR3 totals 19 residues. The germline gives CDR1 MNHEY, CDR2 SMNVEV (reference sequence). V lost 5 bases, J lost 0 bases, and 23 bases lay in between.

Regarding this clone: This CDR3 is missing its conserved last phenylalanine or tryptophan, likely due to a read error. Because the CDR3's place on the DNA is in doubt, the DNA is left out and the CDR3 is given as listed by TCRdb. The genes are TRBV5-5 and TRBJ2-7; TRBD1, as called in the table, went unchecked against the DNA. The CDR3 is made up of 11 amino acids, end residues included. In germline, CDR1 is SGHKS, CDR2 YYEKEE (reference sequence). CDR3 sequence reads: CASSLDRGPLL.

The rearrangement joins TRBV6-6 to TRBJ1-2; tentative D call: TRBD1 (6 bases). This CDR3 contains 14 residues. Germline V gene sequence: CDR1 MNHNY, CDR2 SVGAGI (reference sequence). Trimming removed 0 bases at V and 8 bases at J, with 13 bases between. CDR3 loop: CASSYSRGRSGYTF. The CDR3 nucleotides read TGTGCCAGCAGTTACTCCAGGGGAAGGAGCGGCTACACCTTC.

A single count supports this clone. The V call is TRBV5-1, the J call TRBJ2-5, with TRBD1 as a possible D gene (5 bases). The CDR3 is made up of 16 amino acids. CDR1 is SGHRS and CDR2 is YFSETQ in the germline V gene. Trimming took off 0 bases at V and 5 bases at J, with 17 bases between the two ends. CDR3 sequence reads: CASSLGGRDGRETQYF. CDR3 nucleotide sequence: TGCGCCAGCAGCTTGGGAGGCAGGGATGGTAGGGAGACCCAGTACTTC.

This chain connects TRBV16 to TRBJ1-5; D unclear. Trimming removed 7 bases from V and 4 bases from J, with 14 bases in between. There are 14 residues in the CDR3. The germline gives CDR1 KGHSY, CDR2 FQNENV. The CDR3: CASTTHRTNQPQHF. CDR3 nucleotide sequence: TGTGCCAGCACCACCCACAGAACAAATCAGCCCCAGCATTTT.

This chain links TRBV4-1 with TRBJ2-5; maybe TRBD1 (5 bases). V shed 3 bases and J shed 5 bases, with 19 bases lying between them. Germline V gives CDR1 MGHRA, CDR2 YSYEKL. The CDR3 runs 16 residues. The CDR3 region is CASSHPSLTVGETQYF. The CDR3 bases are TGCGCCAGCAGCCATCCCAGCCTGACAGTGGGGGAGACCCAGTACTTC.

This chain links TRBV5-1 with TRBJ1-6; D is undetermined. Trimming took off 6 bases at V and 2 bases at J, with 12 bases between the two ends. Germline V CDR1 and CDR2: SGHRS, YFSETQ. This CDR3 has 15 residues. CDR3 residues: CASTKEGTYNSPLHF. CDR3 DNA: TGCGCCAGCACTAAGGAGGGCACCTATAATTCACCCCTCCACTTT.

The genes are TRBV19 and TRBJ2-2, with 7 nucleotides matching TRBD2. The CDR3 has 14 amino acids. CDR1 and CDR2 from the germline V gene are LNHDA and SQIVND (reference sequence). Germline trimming cut 7 bases from V and 10 bases from J; bases unmatched to any gene: 12. CDR3 coding DNA: TGTGCCAGTACCCCGGGGGGTGGATTCCTGGAGCTGTTTTTT. Protein: CASTPGGGFLELFF. The variable domain in full, completed from reference TRBV19 and TRBJ2-2, reads DGGITQSPKYLFRKEGQNVTLSCEQNLNHDAMYWYRQDPGQGLRLIYYSQIVNDFQKGDIAEGYSVSREKKESFPLTVTSAQKNPTAFYLCASTPGGGFLELFFGEGSRLTVL.

The count of this clone is one. J is TRBJ2-5 and V is TRBV7-8, with 12 bases matching TRBD1. Per germline, CDR1 SGHVS and CDR2 FQNEAQ. The CDR3 totals 15 residues. Trimming removed 5 bases from V and 5 bases from J; junction bases left unmatched: 6. CDR3 region: CASSPGQGASETQYF. As DNA, the CDR3 is TGTGCCAGCAGCCCGGGACAGGGGGCATCGGAGACCCAGTACTTC.

This rearrangement joins TRBV5-3 to TRBJ2-3; 11 nucleotides line up with TRBD2. Being an ORF, TRBV5-3 has a function that is uncertain. Trimming removed 4 bases from V and 2 bases from J; junction bases left unmatched: 3. There are 15 residues in the CDR3. The CDR3 nucleotides are TGTGCCAGAAGCCAGGGACTAGCGGTCACAGATACGCAGTATTTT. Amino acid sequence: CARSQGLAVTDTQYF.

The V call is TRBV9, the J call TRBJ2-3, with a weak D call TRBD1 (6 bases). The CDR3 has 15 residues. Trimming stripped 3 bases from V and 0 bases from J, with 11 bases between. In germline, CDR1 is SGDLS, CDR2 YYNGEE. The CDR3 sequence: CASSAQGGSTDTQYF. The CDR3 DNA sequence: TGTGCCAGCAGCGCACAGGGCGGGAGCACAGATACGCAGTATTTT. The complete variable domain, with remaining parts taken from reference TRBV9 and TRBJ2-3, reads DSGVTQTPKHLITATGQRVTLRCSPRSGDLSVYWYQQSLDQGLQFLIQYYNGEERAKGNILERFSAQQFPDLHSELNLSSLELGDSALYFCASSAQGGSTDTQYFGPGTRLTVL.

The chain employs TRBV14 and TRBJ2-1; D is ambiguous. Germline loops: CDR1 SGHDN, CDR2 FVKESK. Trimming stripped 0 bases from V and 7 bases from J, with 34 bases between. The CDR3 sequence is 22 residues long. The CDR3 DNA reads as TGTGCCAGCAGCCAAGATCTGCGAGTCTATCAATTTGCCAGCCAGGCATTAAATGAGCAGTTCTTC. This codes for CASSQDLRVYQFASQALNEQFF.

This chain links TRBV12-3 or TRBV12-4 with TRBJ1-1; possible D gene TRBD1, 5 bases. The CDR3 extends over 12 amino acids. V shed 3 bases and J shed 9 bases, with 11 bases lying between them. CDR3: CASSFRRAQAFF. DNA for the CDR3: TGTGCCAGCAGTTTTCGCAGGGCCCAAGCTTTCTTT.

The sample holds one count of this clone. This chain connects TRBV11-2 to TRBJ1-2; possible D gene TRBD1, 5 bases. The germline V gene has CDR1 SGHAT and CDR2 FQNNGV. V gave up 4 bases and J gave up 7 bases, with 16 bases separating them. The CDR3 has 14 amino acids. The CDR3 here is CASSSPSGGGGYTF. Written as DNA, the CDR3 is TGTGCCAGCAGCTCCCCATCGGGGGGGGGTGGCTACACCTTC.

The chain recombines TRBV24-1 with TRBJ1-4, with a possible D match to TRBD1 (5 bases). The V and J ends lost 7 bases and 1 base respectively, with 15 bases between them. Germline V lookup: CDR1 KGHDR, CDR2 SFDVKD. CDR3 length equals 16 residues. The CDR3 loop is CATSKGGDITNEKLFF. The CDR3 bases are TGTGCCACCAGCAAGGGAGGGGATATAACTAATGAAAAACTGTTTTTT.

A single count supports this clone. The chain carries TRBV7-6 and TRBJ1-5, with unresolved D. V dropped 5 bases and J dropped 7 bases, with 9 bases sitting between them. The CDR3 has 12 residues. Per the germline V gene, CDR1 is SGHVS and CDR2 is FNYEAQ. CDR3 in DNA: TGTGCCAGCAGCCCGTTGGGCCAGCCCCAGCATTTT. Residues: CASSPLGQPQHF.

This clone was observed a single time. The chain carries TRBV6-5 and TRBJ1-6, with a tentative D call TRBD1 (6 bases). This CDR3 comprises 15 residues. CDR1 is MNHEY and CDR2 is SVGAGI in the germline V gene. The ends were cut back, 8 bases at V and 3 bases at J, with 14 bases in the middle. The CDR3 nucleotides are TGTGCCAGCCTAGGGGGGGGCGGCTATAATTCACCCCTCCACTTT. It specifies CASLGGGGYNSPLHF.